This T cell receptor beta chain derives from a study of T cell responses to AZD1222 COVID-19 vaccine. Study results and limitations: Donors skewed white British and female; clonal diversity was possibly underestimated.

Only in-frame clones appear in the TCRdb table, and some are missing; sequencing was by immunoSEQ multiplex PCR. The repertoire holds about 120,000 clones, with around 90% as singletons. In the case of this clone: Its antigen is currently unknown.

The clonotype was recovered from an adult in good health. The sequences come from peripheral blood, collected on day 0 of AZD1222 vaccination.

The CDR3 DNA follows: TGTGCCAGTAGTATTTATACAGGTGGAGGCTACACCTTC. This sequence encodes CASSIYTGGGYTF. The V gene is TRBV19, the J gene TRBJ1-2, with D perhaps TRBD1 (5 bases). The V end lost 3 bases, the J end lost 8 bases, and 13 bases lay between the germline ends. This CDR3 contains 13 residues. CDR1 is LNHDA and CDR2 is SQIVND in the germline V gene (reference sequence).